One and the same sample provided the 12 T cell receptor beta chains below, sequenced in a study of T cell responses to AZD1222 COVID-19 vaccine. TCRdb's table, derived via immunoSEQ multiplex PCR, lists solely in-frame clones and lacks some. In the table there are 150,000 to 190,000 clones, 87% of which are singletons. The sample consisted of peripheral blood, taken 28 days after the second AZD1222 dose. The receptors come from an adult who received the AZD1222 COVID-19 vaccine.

The CDR3 is CASSQQPRNNEQFF. CDR3 DNA: TGTGCCAGCAGCCAACAGCCTAGGAACAATGAGCAGTTCTTC. J is TRBJ2-1 and V is TRBV3-1 (or the pseudogene TRBV3-2); D gene uncertain. V was shortened by 2 bases and J by 5 bases, with 10 bases between the two germline ends. The V gene's germline CDR1 is LGHDT and CDR2 YNNKEL (reference sequence). The CDR3 contains 14 residues.

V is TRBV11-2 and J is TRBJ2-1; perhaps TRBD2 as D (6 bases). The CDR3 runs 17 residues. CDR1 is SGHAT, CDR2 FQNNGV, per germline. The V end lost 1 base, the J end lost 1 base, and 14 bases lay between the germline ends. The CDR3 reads CASSLVGGRVSYNEQFF. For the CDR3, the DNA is TGTGCCAGCAGCTTAGTGGGAGGCAGGGTGTCCTACAATGAGCAGTTCTTC. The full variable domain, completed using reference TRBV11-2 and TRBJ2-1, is EAGVAQSPRYKIIEKRQSVAFWCNPISGHATLYWYQQILGQGPKLLIQFQNNGVVDDSQLPKDRFSAERLKGVDSTLKIQPAKLEDSAVYLCASSLVGGRVSYNEQFFGPGTRLTVL.

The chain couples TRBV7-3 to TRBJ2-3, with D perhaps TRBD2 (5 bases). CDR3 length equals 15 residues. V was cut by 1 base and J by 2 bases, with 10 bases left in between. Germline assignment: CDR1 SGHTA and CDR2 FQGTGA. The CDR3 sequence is CASSLSSGYTDTQYF. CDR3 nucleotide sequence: TGTGCCAGCAGCTTAAGCAGCGGATACACAGATACGCAGTATTTT. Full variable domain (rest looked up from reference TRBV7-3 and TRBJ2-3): GAGVSQTPSNKVTEKGKYVELRCDPISGHTALYWYRQSLGQGPEFLIYFQGTGAADDSGLPNDRFFAVRPEGSVSTLKIQRTERGDSAVYLCASSLSSGYTDTQYFGPGTRLTVL.

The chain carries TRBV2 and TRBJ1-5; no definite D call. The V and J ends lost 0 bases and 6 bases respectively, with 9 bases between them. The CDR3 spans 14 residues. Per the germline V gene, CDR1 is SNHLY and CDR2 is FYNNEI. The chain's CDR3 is CASSEALVGQPQHF. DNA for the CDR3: TGTGCCAGCAGTGAAGCGCTTGTCGGTCAGCCCCAGCATTTT.

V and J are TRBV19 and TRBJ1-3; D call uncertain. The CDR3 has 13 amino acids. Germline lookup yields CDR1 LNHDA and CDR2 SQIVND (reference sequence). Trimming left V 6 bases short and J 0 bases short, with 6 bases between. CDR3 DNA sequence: TGTGCCAGTAGGTTATACTCTGGAAACACCATATATTTT. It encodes CASRLYSGNTIYF.

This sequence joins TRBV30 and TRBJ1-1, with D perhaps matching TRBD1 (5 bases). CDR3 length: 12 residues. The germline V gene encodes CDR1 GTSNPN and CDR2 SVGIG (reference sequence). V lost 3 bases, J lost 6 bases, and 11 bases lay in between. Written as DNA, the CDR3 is TGTGCCTGGAGCTGGGGGTGGTCTGAAGCTTTCTTT. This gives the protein CAWSWGWSEAFF.

Here the CDR3 DNA reads TGTGCCAGCAGCCTCTCGTATACGCAGTATTTT. This translates into CASSLSYTQYF. The J gene is TRBJ2-3, the V gene TRBV5-6; no reliable D call. The CDR3 runs 11 residues. The germline CDR1 and CDR2 sequences are SGHDT and YYEEEE. V lost 4 bases to trimming and J lost 7 bases, with 7 bases between them.

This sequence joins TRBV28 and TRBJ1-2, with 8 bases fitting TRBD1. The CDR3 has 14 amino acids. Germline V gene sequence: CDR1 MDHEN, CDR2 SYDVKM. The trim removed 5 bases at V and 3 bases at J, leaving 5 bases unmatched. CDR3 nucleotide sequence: TGTGCCAGCAGTACCCTACAGGGGGACTATGGCTACACCTTC. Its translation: CASSTLQGDYGYTF.

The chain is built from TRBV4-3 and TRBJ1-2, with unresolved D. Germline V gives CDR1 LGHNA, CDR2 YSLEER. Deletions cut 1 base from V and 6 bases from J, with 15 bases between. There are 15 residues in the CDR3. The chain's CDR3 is CASSQGGSSWDGYTF. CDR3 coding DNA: TGCGCCAGCAGCCAAGGAGGCAGTTCGTGGGATGGCTACACCTTC.

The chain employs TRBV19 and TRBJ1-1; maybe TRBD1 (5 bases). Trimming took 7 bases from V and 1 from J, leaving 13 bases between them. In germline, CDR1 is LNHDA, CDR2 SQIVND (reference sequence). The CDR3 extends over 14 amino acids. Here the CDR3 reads CASTQGGGNTEAFF. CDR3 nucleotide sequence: TGTGCCAGTACGCAGGGTGGGGGGAACACTGAAGCTTTCTTT.

CDR3 bases: TGTGCCAGCAAAGCCAGGGGCAATGAGCAGTTCTTC. It yields the protein CASKARGNEQFF. The chain has TRBV6-5 and TRBJ2-1; the D gene is possibly TRBD1 (6 bases). This CDR3 region has 12 residues. Per germline, CDR1 MNHEY and CDR2 SVGAGI. Between the trimmed V and J ends, which lost 7 bases and 6 bases, there was a span of 10 bases.

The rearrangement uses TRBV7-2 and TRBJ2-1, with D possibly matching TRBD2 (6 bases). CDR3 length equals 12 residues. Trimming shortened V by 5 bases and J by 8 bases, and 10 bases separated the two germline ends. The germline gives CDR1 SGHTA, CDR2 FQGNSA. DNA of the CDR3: TGTGCCAGCAGCCCTCGGGGGTATGAGCAGTTCTTC. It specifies CASSPRGYEQFF.